What follows are 27 T cell receptor beta chains derived from one specimen sequenced in a study of CD8+CD57+ T cells in acquired aplastic anemia. Genomic DNA constituted the template upon which TCR beta VDJ and CDR3 profiling was performed. TCRdb re-called the reads with MiXCR, one entry per CDR3 protein. The table includes about 220,000 distinct CDR3 sequences, 30% to 40% detected once. The sample was sorted CD4+, CD8+, or CD8+CD57+ T cells (not recorded which) from PBMCs. Source of these receptors: a human donor in good health, serving as a control.

This clonotype was counted many times. The chain is built from TRBV4-1 and TRBJ2-5, with 7 bases aligning to TRBD2. V was pared by 1 base and J by 2 bases, with 16 bases of the junction left unmatched. This CDR3 comprises 19 residues. Germline V gives CDR1 MGHRA, CDR2 YSYEKL. The CDR3 DNA follows: TGCGCCAGCAGCCAAGTTATAGCGGGTCTACCGAAGAGACAAGAGACCCAGTACTTC. Translated: CASSQVIAGLPKRQETQYF.

This clonotype occurred many times. The V call is TRBV7-3, the J call TRBJ2-1; 8 bases align to TRBD2. The CDR3 length is 14 residues. After removal of 5 bases from V and 5 bases from J, the junction contained 5 bases not matched to a gene. Germline CDR1 is SGHTA and CDR2 is FQGTGA. CDR3 nucleotides: TGTGCCAGCAGCCGGGGGGGGAGTAACAATGAGCAGTTCTTC. Its protein is CASSRGGSNNEQFF.

This clonotype came up many times. The chain carries TRBV2 and TRBJ2-7; D possibly matches TRBD1 or TRBD2 (5 bases each). CDR3 length: 13 amino acids. Germline-derived CDR1 and CDR2 are SNHLY and FYNNEI. V lost 6 bases and J 2 bases, leaving 11 bases between the germline ends. The CDR3 DNA sequence: TGTGCCAGCAGGAGGGACGGTACCTACGAGCAGTACTTC. Encoded protein: CASRRDGTYEQYF.

This clonotype was recorded many times. V is TRBV24-1 and J is TRBJ2-3; D is perhaps TRBD1 (6 bases). Trimming took 0 bases from V and 0 from J, leaving 12 bases between them. The germline V gene encodes CDR1 KGHDR and CDR2 SFDVKD. This CDR3 spans 17 amino acids. The CDR3 region is CATSDLPQGLSTDTQYF. CDR3 bases: TGTGCCACCAGTGATTTGCCACAGGGATTGAGCACAGATACGCAGTATTTT.

This clonotype was observed many times. This chain links TRBV7-9 with TRBJ1-1, with TRBD1 matching over 10 bases. After removal of 6 bases from V and 8 bases from J, the junction contained 12 bases not matched to a gene. CDR1 is SEHNR and CDR2 is FQNEAQ in the germline V gene (reference sequence). The CDR3 loop spans 15 amino acids. CDR3 region: CASRRQGATNQEAFF. CDR3 nucleotide sequence: TGTGCCAGCAGACGACAGGGGGCCACCAATCAAGAAGCTTTCTTT.

The chain employs TRBV11-1 and TRBJ1-5; D is perhaps TRBD1 (6 bases). Germline CDR1 and CDR2: SGHAT and FQDESV (reference sequence). CDR3 length: 16 residues. The V and J ends lost 5 bases and 6 bases respectively, with 20 bases between them. CDR3 residues: CASSLATGGAGQPQHF. The CDR3 DNA is TGTGCCAGCAGCCTCGCAACCGGGGGGGCGGGTCAGCCCCAGCATTTT.

This clonotype was detected ten times or more. This rearrangement joins TRBV10-3 to TRBJ1-2; D perhaps matches TRBD1 (6 bases). CDR3 size: 12 residues. The germline V and J ends were trimmed by 10 bases and 5 bases, with 14 bases remaining between them. Germline V gene data show CDR1 as ENHRY and CDR2 as SYGVKD. The chain's CDR3 is CATVQGRYGYTF. The CDR3 DNA is TGTGCCACGGTACAGGGTAGATATGGCTACACCTTC.

There are many counts of this clonotype. The chain has TRBV19 and TRBJ1-5; maybe TRBD1 (5 bases). V lost 1 base, J lost 3 bases, and 7 bases lay in between. The germline CDR1 and CDR2 sequences are LNHDA and SQIVND (reference sequence). The CDR3 contains 14 residues. CDR3 in amino acids: CASSIVGANQPQHF. The CDR3 DNA reads TGTGCCAGTAGTATAGTTGGGGCCAATCAGCCCCAGCATTTT. Filled out from reference TRBV19 and TRBJ1-5, the complete variable domain reads DGGITQSPKYLFRKEGQNVTLSCEQNLNHDAMYWYRQDPGQGLRLIYYSQIVNDFQKGDIAEGYSVSREKKESFPLTVTSAQKNPTAFYLCASSIVGANQPQHFGDGTRLSIL.

The CDR3 coding sequence is TGTGCCAGCAGCTTATGGTCGGGTCCCTACGAGCAGTACTTC. It specifies CASSLWSGPYEQYF. The genes are TRBV11-1 and TRBJ2-7; no clear D. Germline CDR1 and CDR2: SGHAT and FQDESV (reference sequence). V was trimmed by 2 bases and J by 2 bases, leaving 10 bases between them. CDR3 length: 14 amino acids.

Many counts were recorded for this clonotype. This chain links TRBV2 with TRBJ2-2; D might be TRBD1 (5 bases). Trimming shortened V by 1 base and J by 5 bases, and 11 bases separated the two germline ends. Germline CDR1 and CDR2: SNHLY and FYNNEI. The CDR3 is 15 amino acids. Here the CDR3 DNA reads TGTGCCAGCAGTGAAGGGGGCTTTGGGACCGGGGAGCTGTTTTTT. Amino acid sequence: CASSEGGFGTGELFF.

This clonotype was observed at least ten times. The gene calls are TRBV7-9 and TRBJ2-7; TRBD1 aligns across 7 bases. This CDR3 contains 15 residues. The V and J ends lost 5 bases and 3 bases, in that order; junction bases with no gene match: 10. Germline lookup yields CDR1 SEHNR and CDR2 FQNEAQ (reference sequence). The CDR3, as DNA: TGTGCCAGCAGCCCTACGACAGGGTGGTACTACGAGCAGTACTTC. Its translation is CASSPTTGWYYEQYF.

The table lists this clonotype with many counts. CDR3 sequence: CASGSGFVAYNEQFF. Here the CDR3 DNA reads TGTGCCAGCGGCTCCGGCTTCGTAGCATACAATGAGCAGTTCTTC. The chain uses TRBV25-1 and TRBJ2-1; D uncertain. This CDR3 is 15 amino acids long. Per the germline V gene, CDR1 is MGHDK and CDR2 is SYGVNS. With 8 bases removed from V and 4 bases from J, the gap between germline ends came to 18 bases.

This clonotype was observed many times. The chain is built from TRBV2 and TRBJ2-6, with no clear D. CDR1 is SNHLY and CDR2 is FYNNEI in the germline V gene. V lost 5 bases to trimming and J lost 0 bases, with 5 bases between them. CDR3 size: 14 residues. Here the CDR3 DNA reads TGTGCCAGCAGTCCGTCCTCTGGGGCCAACGTCCTGACTTTC. Protein product: CASSPSSGANVLTF.

This clonotype has ten or more counts. CDR3 sequence reads: CASTGLAGALEQYF. As DNA, the CDR3 is TGTGCCAGCACCGGACTAGCGGGAGCTCTCGAGCAGTACTTC. The genes are TRBV2 and TRBJ2-7; 13 bases are shared with TRBD2. The length of the CDR3 is 14 residues. The V and J ends lost 7 bases and 6 bases, in that order; junction bases with no gene match: 6. CDR1 and CDR2 (germline): SNHLY, FYNNEI.

This clonotype has at least ten counts. This chain links TRBV7-2 with TRBJ1-2; D unresolved. Trimming left V 5 bases short and J 1 base short, with 11 bases between. CDR1 and CDR2 (germline): SGHTA, FQGNSA. The CDR3 covers 14 residues. CDR3 sequence: CASSQGPNNYGYTF. The CDR3 DNA follows: TGTGCCAGCAGCCAAGGGCCTAATAACTATGGCTACACCTTC. The variable domain in full, completed from reference TRBV7-2 and TRBJ1-2, reads GAGVSQSPSNKVTEKGKDVELRCDPISGHTALYWYRQSLGQGLEFLIYFQGNSAPDKSGLPSDRFSAERTGGSVSTLTIQRTQQEDSAVYLCASSQGPNNYGYTFGSGTRLTVV.

The chain has TRBV10-3 and TRBJ2-7; TRBD2 matches at 7 bases. The CDR3 has 12 residues. CDR1 is ENHRY and CDR2 is SYGVKD in the germline V gene. With V trimmed by 11 bases and J by 5 bases, 9 bases remained unmatched. The DNA of the CDR3 is TGTGCCGCCTCGGGGGGAGCTCACGAGCAGTACTTC. It specifies CAASGGAHEQYF.

The rearrangement uses TRBV11-1 and TRBJ2-1; TRBD2 matches 10 bases. Germline CDR1 and CDR2: SGHAT and FQDESV (reference sequence). The CDR3 extends over 15 amino acids. After removal of 4 bases from V and 15 bases from J, the junction contained 15 bases not matched to a gene. The CDR3 nucleotides are TGTGCCAGCAGCTCTCCAGCGGGAGGGCCGGGGCTGGGGTTCTTC. As protein: CASSSPAGGPGLGFF.

The chain has TRBV11-2 and TRBJ2-2; 13 bases match TRBD2. CDR3 size: 18 residues. Germline assignment: CDR1 SGHAT and CDR2 FQNNGV. V was clipped by 5 bases and J by 4 bases; unmatched bases: 10. This chain's CDR3 is CASSRSPGLAGATGELFF. Here the CDR3 DNA reads TGTGCCAGCAGCCGCTCTCCTGGACTAGCGGGGGCCACCGGGGAGCTGTTTTTT. The variable domain in full, completed from reference TRBV11-2 and TRBJ2-2, reads EAGVAQSPRYKIIEKRQSVAFWCNPISGHATLYWYQQILGQGPKLLIQFQNNGVVDDSQLPKDRFSAERLKGVDSTLKIQPAKLEDSAVYLCASSRSPGLAGATGELFFGEGSRLTVL.

CDR3 in DNA: TGCAGTGCTAGTAAAGGGGGGACCGGGGAGCTGTTTTTT. Its protein product is CSASKGGTGELFF. V is TRBV20-1 and J is TRBJ2-2, with D possibly called TRBD1 or TRBD2 (6 bases each). There are 13 residues in the CDR3. CDR1 and CDR2 (germline): DFQATT, SNEGSKA (reference sequence). The germline V and J ends were trimmed by 3 bases and 5 bases, with 10 bases remaining between them.

A word on this clonotype: Compared with germline, one end of the junction differs, possibly owing to a read error. This chain links TRBV19 with TRBJ1-2; D gene uncertain. Germline V gives CDR1 LNHDA, CDR2 SQIVND (reference sequence). The CDR3 length is 16 residues. The CDR3 DNA reads as TGTGCCAGTAGTATAGAAGGAGGCCAGCGACGGTATGGCCACACCTTC. Amino acid sequence: CASSIEGGQRRYGHTF. The complete variable domain, with remaining parts taken from reference TRBV19 and TRBJ1-2, reads DGGITQSPKYLFRKEGQNVTLSCEQNLNHDAMYWYRQDPGQGLRLIYYSQIVNDFQKGDIAEGYSVSREKKESFPLTVTSAQKNPTAFYLCASSIEGGQRRYGHTFGSGTRLTVV.

As concerns this clonotype: With a much larger clone just one base away, this may be a read error. This chain links TRBV9 with TRBJ2-3, with D hard to call. V lost 0 bases, J lost 4 bases, and 3 bases lay in between. The CDR3 length is 12 residues. Germline assignment: CDR1 SGDLS and CDR2 YYNGEE. The chain's CDR3 is CASSVGADTQYF. The CDR3 DNA is TGTGCCAGCAGCGTAGGTGCAGATACGCAGTATTTT. The entire variable domain, with the rest obtained from reference TRBV9 and TRBJ2-3, is as follows: DSGVTQTPKHLITATGQRVTLRCSPRSGDLSVYWYQQSLDQGLQFLIQYYNGEERAKGNILERFSAQQFPDLHSELNLSSLELGDSALYFCASSVGADTQYFGPGTRLTVL.

The chain employs TRBV19 and TRBJ1-5; the D gene is possibly TRBD1 (6 bases). The V gene's germline CDR1 is LNHDA and CDR2 SQIVND (reference sequence). V was pared by 7 bases and J by 5 bases, with 15 bases between. The CDR3 consists of 14 residues. CDR3 amino acids: CASTFNRADQPQHF. CDR3 nucleotide sequence: TGTGCCAGTACCTTTAACAGGGCGGATCAGCCCCAGCATTTT.

This chain uses TRBV20-1 with TRBJ2-1; 13 bases are shared with TRBD2. V was clipped by 4 bases and J by 8 bases; unmatched bases: 5. Germline CDR1 and CDR2: DFQATT and SNEGSKA (reference sequence). The CDR3 is made up of 14 amino acids. DNA for the CDR3: TGCAGTGCTAATCCGGGACTAGCGGGGTATGAGCAGTTCTTC. This encodes CSANPGLAGYEQFF.

Regarding this clonotype: A much larger clone is a single base away; this may be a read error. The chain carries TRBV20-1 and TRBJ2-5; tentatively, D is TRBD1 (6 bases). CDR1 DFQATT and CDR2 SNEGSKA come from the germline V gene (reference sequence). This CDR3 contains 13 residues. CDR3 protein: CNAYDRSSETQYF. CDR3 coding DNA: TGCAATGCATACGACAGGTCGTCTGAGACCCAGTACTTC.

This clonotype was picked up many times. The chain joins TRBV5-6 to TRBJ1-1; D is undetermined. The V gene lost 5 bases and the J gene lost 3 bases, with 8 bases spanning the gap. Germline assignment: CDR1 SGHDT and CDR2 YYEEEE. This CDR3 has 12 residues. DNA for the CDR3: TGTGCCAGCAGTCGGAGATACACTGAAGCTTTCTTT. Protein sequence: CASSRRYTEAFF. The full variable domain, with the rest looked up from reference TRBV5-6 and TRBJ1-1, is DAGVTQSPTHLIKTRGQQVTLRCSPKSGHDTVSWYQQALGQGPQFIFQYYEEEERQRGNFPDRFSGHQFPNYSSELNVNALLLGDSALYLCASSRRYTEAFFGQGTRLTVV.

The J gene is TRBJ2-1, the V gene TRBV24-1, with D perhaps assigned TRBD1 or TRBD2 (5 bases each). V gave up 4 bases and J gave up 5 bases, with 14 bases separating them. Germline assignment: CDR1 KGHDR and CDR2 SFDVKD. There are 15 residues in the CDR3. As DNA, the CDR3 is TGTGCCACCAGTGACCGGGACCCGGGGCACAATGAGCAGTTCTTC. It encodes CATSDRDPGHNEQFF.

CDR3 residues: CAILTGYGYGYTF. The CDR3 DNA is TGTGCCATACTTACAGGGTATGGTTATGGCTACACCTTC. V gene TRBV2 combines with J gene TRBJ1-2; perhaps TRBD1 as D (6 bases). Trimming pared 10 bases from V and 5 bases from J, leaving 17 bases between. Germline V gene data show CDR1 as SNHLY and CDR2 as FYNNEI. The CDR3 covers 13 residues.